Listed here are 16 T cell receptor beta chains from one sample, sequenced in a study of cytotoxic CD8 clonotypes in ibrutinib-treated CLL. Some clones are missing from TCRdb's copy, which holds only in-frame ones; the method was immunoSEQ multiplex PCR. Among some 85,000 clones listed, roughly three quarters were seen once. The sample in question was PBMCs, obtained after 24 months of ibrutinib treatment. The receptor set was obtained from a human donor with chronic lymphocytic leukemia.

This clone has a handful of counts. CDR3 loop: CASSLERGQRAYEQYF. In nucleotides, the CDR3 is TGCGCCAGCAGCTTGGAAAGGGGACAGCGAGCCTACGAGCAGTACTTC. The chain joins TRBV5-1 to TRBJ2-7; 7 positions agree with TRBD1. CDR1 and CDR2 (germline): SGHRS, YFSETQ. The V and J ends lost 0 bases and 2 bases, in that order; junction bases with no gene match: 8. The CDR3 runs to 16 residues.

V gene TRBV29-1 combines with J gene TRBJ2-1; 8 nucleotides align to TRBD2. The V gene end was trimmed by 4 bases and the J gene end by 1 base; junction bases not matched to a gene: 15. Germline lookup yields CDR1 SQVTM and CDR2 ANQGSEA. The CDR3 is 18 residues long. This CDR3 is CSVVGAEREYRSYNEQFF. CDR3 DNA: TGCAGCGTTGTGGGGGCGGAGCGGGAGTATAGGTCCTACAATGAGCAGTTCTTC.

This clone was counted between two and nine times. The chain has TRBV20-1 and TRBJ1-1; D unclear. The germline CDR1 and CDR2 sequences are DFQATT and SNEGSKA (reference sequence). CDR3 size: 9 residues. Trimming took off 8 bases at V and 11 bases at J, with 12 bases between the two ends. The CDR3 spells CSPAARAFF. As DNA, the CDR3 is TGCAGTCCGGCCGCGCGGGCTTTCTTT.

This sequence joins TRBV5-4 and TRBJ2-7; D gene ambiguous. This CDR3 spans 15 amino acids. Trimming stripped 0 bases from V and 0 bases from J, with 10 bases between. Looked up from germline, CDR1 is SGHNT and CDR2 is YYREEE (reference sequence). The CDR3 DNA follows: TGTGCCAGCAGCTTGGGAGACATCCGCTCCTACGAGCAGTACTTC. Its protein is CASSLGDIRSYEQYF.

The V gene is TRBV27, the J gene TRBJ2-7; D is undetermined. The CDR3 is 16 residues long. V lost 3 bases and J lost 2, with 17 bases in between. The germline V gene encodes CDR1 MNHEY and CDR2 SMNVEV (reference sequence). For the CDR3, the DNA is TGTGCCAGCAGTTTTATTGGTACATCTAAGACCTACGAGCAGTACTTC. Amino acid sequence: CASSFIGTSKTYEQYF.

The chain employs TRBV5-6 and TRBJ1-4, with D maybe TRBD1 (6 bases). The CDR3 consists of 16 residues. V shed 2 bases and J shed 5 bases, with 16 bases lying between them. Germline V gives CDR1 SGHDT, CDR2 YYEEEE. CDR3 in amino acids: CASSLRDRTANEKLFF. The CDR3 DNA sequence: TGTGCCAGCAGCTTACGAGATCGGACAGCGAATGAAAAACTGTTTTTT.

This chain uses TRBV30 with TRBJ1-6, with D possibly matching TRBD1 (5 bases). V was cut by 2 bases and J by 10 bases, with 18 bases left in between. Germline V gives CDR1 GTSNPN, CDR2 SVGIG (reference sequence). The CDR3 is made up of 15 amino acids. The CDR3 loop reads CAWSSWGGVRSPLHF. The CDR3 region has the DNA TGTGCCTGGAGTTCTTGGGGGGGGGTAAGGTCACCCCTCCACTTT.

The V gene is TRBV9, the J gene TRBJ2-7; 10 nucleotides line up with TRBD1. The CDR3 has 16 amino acids. Germline V gene data show CDR1 as SGDLS and CDR2 as YYNGEE. The J segment lost 4 bases and the V segment lost 3 bases, leaving 10 bases of the junction unmatched. DNA for the CDR3: TGTGCCAGCAGCGCCCGAATGGGACAGGGGCTATACGAGCAGTACTTC. Translation gives CASSARMGQGLYEQYF. Full variable domain (remainder filled in from reference TRBV9 and TRBJ2-7): DSGVTQTPKHLITATGQRVTLRCSPRSGDLSVYWYQQSLDQGLQFLIQYYNGEERAKGNILERFSAQQFPDLHSELNLSSLELGDSALYFCASSARMGQGLYEQYFGPGTRLTVT.

This rearrangement joins TRBV2 to TRBJ1-4; D gene ambiguous. The V gene lost 7 bases and the J gene lost 0 bases, with 9 bases spanning the gap. The CDR3 spans 14 residues. The germline gives CDR1 SNHLY, CDR2 FYNNEI. The CDR3 region is CASIGYTTNEKLFF. In DNA form, the CDR3 reads TGTGCCAGCATAGGGTACACAACTAATGAAAAACTGTTTTTT.

This clone has only one observation. The gene calls are TRBV7-9 and TRBJ2-7; TRBD1 agrees at 11 bases. The trim removed 4 bases at V and 5 bases at J, leaving 7 bases unmatched. The CDR3 runs 15 residues. From germline, CDR1 is SEHNR and CDR2 FQNEAQ (reference sequence). The CDR3 loop reads CASSSGQGAWDEQYF. CDR3 in DNA: TGTGCCAGCAGCTCCGGACAGGGGGCTTGGGACGAGCAGTACTTC.

This clone has only a few counts. The J gene is TRBJ1-2, the V gene TRBV11-2; 8 bases are shared with TRBD1. V dropped 5 bases and J dropped 6; count of bases not matched to a gene: 11. The germline V gene has CDR1 SGHAT and CDR2 FQNNGV. The CDR3 length is 15 residues. The CDR3 region is CASSTLRGTGNGYTF. CDR3 in DNA: TGTGCCAGCAGCACGCTCAGGGGGACAGGCAATGGCTACACCTTC.

The table lists this clone with a few counts. V and J are TRBV7-6 and TRBJ1-3; D is uncertain. This CDR3 region has 11 residues. Germline V gives CDR1 SGHVS, CDR2 FNYEAQ. With 4 bases removed from V and 10 bases from J, the gap between germline ends came to 8 bases. CDR3 region: CASSSGRTIYF. CDR3 DNA sequence: TGTGCCAGCAGCTCGGGTCGAACCATATATTTT. The full variable domain, rest sourced from reference TRBV7-6 and TRBJ1-3, is GAGVSQSPRYKVTKRGQDVALRCDPISGHVSLYWYRQALGQGPEFLTYFNYEAQQDKSGLPNDRFSAERPEGSISTLTIQRTEQRDSAMYRCASSSGRTIYFGEGSWLTVV.

The chain couples TRBV28 to TRBJ2-7, with D perhaps TRBD2 (5 bases). The CDR3 length is 13 residues. The germline V gene encodes CDR1 MDHEN and CDR2 SYDVKM. Trimming stripped 8 bases from V and 2 bases from J, with 13 bases between. DNA of the CDR3: TGTGCCAGCGGGGTATCGGGAACCTACGAGCAGTACTTC. This codes for CASGVSGTYEQYF.

This chain joins TRBV4-1 and TRBJ2-5; 11 nucleotides agree with TRBD1. J was trimmed by 5 bases and V by 5 bases; bases with no gene match: 10. Looked up from germline, CDR1 is MGHRA and CDR2 is YSYEKL. The CDR3 is made up of 16 amino acids. In DNA form, the CDR3 reads TGCGCCAGCAGCTCCTCGGACAGGGGGCTTGGGGAGACCCAGTACTTC. It translates to CASSSSDRGLGETQYF.

This chain connects TRBV9 to TRBJ2-1; D assignment may be TRBD1 or TRBD2 (5 bases each). The CDR3 is 17 residues long. CDR1 and CDR2 (germline): SGDLS, YYNGEE. Trimming removed 0 bases from V and 2 bases from J, with 15 bases in between. The CDR3 protein is CASSVGADPGTYNEQFF. The CDR3 DNA is TGTGCCAGCAGCGTAGGAGCGGACCCAGGGACCTACAATGAGCAGTTCTTC.

The chain uses TRBV9 and TRBJ2-7; 7 nucleotides agree with TRBD1. Germline CDR1 reads SGDLS; CDR2 reads YYNGEE. This CDR3 is 15 amino acids long. V dropped 1 base and J dropped 2; count of bases not matched to a gene: 6. The CDR3 spells CASSVTGTDAYEQYF. The CDR3 DNA sequence: TGTGCCAGCAGCGTAACCGGGACAGACGCCTACGAGCAGTACTTC. Filled out from reference TRBV9 and TRBJ2-7, the complete variable domain reads DSGVTQTPKHLITATGQRVTLRCSPRSGDLSVYWYQQSLDQGLQFLIQYYNGEERAKGNILERFSAQQFPDLHSELNLSSLELGDSALYFCASSVTGTDAYEQYFGPGTRLTVT.